Below are 7 T cell receptor beta chains sequenced from a single sample in a study of monozygotic twins with inflammatory bowel disease. TCRdb processed the 5' RACE reads again and assigns one entry to each CDR3 protein, with no DNA. In all, the sample yields about 210,000 distinct CDR3 sequences. Sample: blood. Receptors originate from a human donor with ulcerative colitis or Crohn's disease, or a healthy co-twin of an affected twin (not recorded which).

The chain couples TRBV7-2 to TRBJ1-3. The CDR3 is made up of 16 amino acids. CDR1 is SGHTA, CDR2 FQGNSA, per germline. CDR3 region: CASSSGGGVVGNTIYF. The whole variable domain, remainder taken from reference TRBV7-2 and TRBJ1-3, is GAGVSQSPSNKVTEKGKDVELRCDPISGHTALYWYRQSLGQGLEFLIYFQGNSAPDKSGLPSDRFSAERTGGSVSTLTIQRTQQEDSAVYLCASSSGGGVVGNTIYFGEGSWLTVV.

The chain joins TRBV5-1 to TRBJ2-7; TCRdb designates TRBD1, a call that cannot be tested without DNA. Germline values: CDR1 SGHRS, CDR2 YFSETQ. The CDR3 is made up of 16 amino acids. The CDR3 sequence is CASSYIAGTGTYEQYF.

The V gene is TRBV15, the J gene TRBJ2-2; TCRdb's D call of TRBD2 is untestable without DNA. CDR3 length: 11 amino acids. CDR1 LNHNV and CDR2 YYDKDF come from the germline V gene (reference sequence). Here the CDR3 reads CATGLGGELFF.

The V call is TRBV20-1, the J call TRBJ1-4; TCRdb's D call, TRBD1, is unchecked because there is no DNA. CDR3 size: 14 residues. Germline V gene sequence: CDR1 DFQATT, CDR2 SNEGSKA (reference sequence). This CDR3 reads CSATPGTGSEKLFF.

This chain uses TRBV5-6 with TRBJ1-1. Germline-derived CDR1 and CDR2 are SGHDT and YYEEEE. CDR3 length: 14 residues. CDR3 amino acids: CASSFYLQNTEAFF.

V usage is TRBV20-1 and J usage is TRBJ1-5; the D gene TCRdb calls, TRBD1, cannot be checked with no DNA. The CDR3 is 16 residues long. Germline lookup yields CDR1 DFQATT and CDR2 SNEGSKA (reference sequence). This CDR3 reads CSARDPGDKNNQPQHF.

The chain is built from TRBV20-1 and TRBJ2-7; TCRdb proposes TRBD1, but this gene call is untestable without DNA. Looked up from germline, CDR1 is DFQATT and CDR2 is SNEGSKA (reference sequence). The CDR3 has 15 amino acids. The CDR3: CSAIQGQRPTYEQYF.